Sequencing of this T cell receptor (beta chain) was carried out in a study of blood T cell repertoires in COVID-19. Whole-study context: Nucleic acid was either cDNA or gDNA, and it came from T cells, B-cell-depleted T cells, or PBMCs.

The V and J ends lost 3 bases and 15 bases, in that order; junction bases with no gene match: 11. This CDR3 is 13 amino acids long. Germline lookup yields CDR1 LNHDA and CDR2 SQIVND (reference sequence). As processed by the authors: Estimated nucleated cell counts came from reference gene primer amplification. Method: immunoSEQ multiplex PCR; TCRdb's copy keeps in-frame clones and lacks some. Clone size and the V and J calls come from that table; the DNA yielded D and trimming. This sample has some 200,000 clones, with less than 90% found just once. J is TRBJ2-1 and V is TRBV19; TRBD1 aligns across 7 bases. This TCR came from a woman in her fifties or sixties who had recovered from COVID-19. What was sequenced was peripheral blood. The CDR3 sequence is CASSIVGQASPFF. The CDR3 nucleotides are TGTGCCAGTAGTATCGTTGGACAGGCCTCGCCGTTCTTC.